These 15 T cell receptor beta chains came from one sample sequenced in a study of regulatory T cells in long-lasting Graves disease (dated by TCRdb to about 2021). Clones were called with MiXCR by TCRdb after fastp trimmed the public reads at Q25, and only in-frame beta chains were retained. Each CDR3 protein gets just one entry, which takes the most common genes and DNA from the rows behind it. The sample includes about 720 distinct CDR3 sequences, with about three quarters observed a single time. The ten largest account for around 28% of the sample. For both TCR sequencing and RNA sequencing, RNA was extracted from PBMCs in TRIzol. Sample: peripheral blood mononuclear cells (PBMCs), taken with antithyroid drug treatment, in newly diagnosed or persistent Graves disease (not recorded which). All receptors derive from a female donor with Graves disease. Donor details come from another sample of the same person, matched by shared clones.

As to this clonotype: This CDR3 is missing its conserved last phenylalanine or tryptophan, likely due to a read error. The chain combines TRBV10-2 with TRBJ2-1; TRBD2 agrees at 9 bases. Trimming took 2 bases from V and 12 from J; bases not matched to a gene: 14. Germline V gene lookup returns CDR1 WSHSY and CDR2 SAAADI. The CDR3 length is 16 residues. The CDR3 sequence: CASSEPEVAGEKGQFS. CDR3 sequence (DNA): TGCGCCAGCAGTGAGCCCGAGGTAGCGGGAGAGAAAGGGCAGTTCTCC.

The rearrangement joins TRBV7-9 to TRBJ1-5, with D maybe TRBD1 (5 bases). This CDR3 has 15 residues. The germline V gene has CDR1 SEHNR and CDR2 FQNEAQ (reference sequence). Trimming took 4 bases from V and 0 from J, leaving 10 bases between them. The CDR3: CASSSGRDSNQPQHF. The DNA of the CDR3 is TGTGCCAGCAGCTCGGGCAGGGATAGCAATCAGCCCCAGCATTTT.

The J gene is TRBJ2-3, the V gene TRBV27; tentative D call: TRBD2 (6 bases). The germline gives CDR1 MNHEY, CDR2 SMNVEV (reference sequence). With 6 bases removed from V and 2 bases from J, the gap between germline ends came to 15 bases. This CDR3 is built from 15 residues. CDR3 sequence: CASSGYGGATDTQYF. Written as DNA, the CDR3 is TGTGCCAGCAGCGGTTACGGCGGGGCCACAGATACGCAGTATTTT.

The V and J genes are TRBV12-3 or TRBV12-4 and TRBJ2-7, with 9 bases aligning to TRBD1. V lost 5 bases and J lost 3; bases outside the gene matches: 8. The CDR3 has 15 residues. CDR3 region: CASSTQQGAIYEQYF. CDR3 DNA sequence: TGTGCCAGCAGTACCCAACAGGGGGCTATCTACGAGCAGTACTTC.

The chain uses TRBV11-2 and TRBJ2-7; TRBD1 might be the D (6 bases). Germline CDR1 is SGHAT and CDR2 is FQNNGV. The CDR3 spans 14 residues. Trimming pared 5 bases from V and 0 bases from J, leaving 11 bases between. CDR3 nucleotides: TGTGCCAGCAGCCTAGGGGGTCGCTCCTACGAGCAGTACTTC. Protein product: CASSLGGRSYEQYF.

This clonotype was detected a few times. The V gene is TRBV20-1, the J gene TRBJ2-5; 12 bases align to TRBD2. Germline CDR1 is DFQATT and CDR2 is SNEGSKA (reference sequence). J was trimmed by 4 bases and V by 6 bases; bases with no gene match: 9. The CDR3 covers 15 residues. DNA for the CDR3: TGCAGTGCACACCCACCGGGACTAGCGGGAGAGACCCAGTACTTC. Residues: CSAHPPGLAGETQYF.

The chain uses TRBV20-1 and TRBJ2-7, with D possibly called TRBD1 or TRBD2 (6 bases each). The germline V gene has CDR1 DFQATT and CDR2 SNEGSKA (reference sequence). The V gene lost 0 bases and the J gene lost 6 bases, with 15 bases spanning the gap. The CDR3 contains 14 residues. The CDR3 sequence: CSARERWGALEQYF. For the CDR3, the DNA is TGCAGTGCTAGAGAACGTTGGGGGGCTCTCGAGCAGTACTTC.

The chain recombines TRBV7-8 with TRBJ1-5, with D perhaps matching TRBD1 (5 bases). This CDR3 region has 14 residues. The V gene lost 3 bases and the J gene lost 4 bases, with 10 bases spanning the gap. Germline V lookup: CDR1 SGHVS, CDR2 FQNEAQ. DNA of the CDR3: TGTGCCAGCAGCTTTGGACACGTTAATCAGCCCCAGCATTTT. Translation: CASSFGHVNQPQHF.

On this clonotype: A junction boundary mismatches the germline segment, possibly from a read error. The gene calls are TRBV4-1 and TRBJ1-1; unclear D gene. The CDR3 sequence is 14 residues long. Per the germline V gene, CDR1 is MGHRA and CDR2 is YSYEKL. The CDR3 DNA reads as TGCGCCAGCAGCCAAGGGGCCGGAGGCCCTGAGGCTTTCTTT. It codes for CASSQGAGGPEAFF.

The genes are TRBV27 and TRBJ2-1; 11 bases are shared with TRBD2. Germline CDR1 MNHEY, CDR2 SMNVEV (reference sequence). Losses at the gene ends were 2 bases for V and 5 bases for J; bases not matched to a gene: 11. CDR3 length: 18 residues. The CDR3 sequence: CASSLRTSGFLPHNEQFF. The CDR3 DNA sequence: TGTGCCAGCAGTTTACGGACTAGCGGGTTCCTTCCCCACAATGAGCAGTTCTTC.

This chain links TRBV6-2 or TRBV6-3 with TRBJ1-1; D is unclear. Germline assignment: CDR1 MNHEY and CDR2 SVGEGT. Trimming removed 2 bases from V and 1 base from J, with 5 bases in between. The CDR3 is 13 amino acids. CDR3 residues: CASSYAENTEAFF. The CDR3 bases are TGTGCCAGCAGTTACGCAGAGAACACTGAAGCTTTCTTT.

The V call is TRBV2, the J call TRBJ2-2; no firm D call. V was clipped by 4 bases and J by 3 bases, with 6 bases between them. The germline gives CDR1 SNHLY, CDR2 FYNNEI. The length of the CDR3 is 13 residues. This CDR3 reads CASSGQDTGELFF. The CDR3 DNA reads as TGTGCCAGCAGTGGTCAGGACACCGGGGAGCTGTTTTTT.

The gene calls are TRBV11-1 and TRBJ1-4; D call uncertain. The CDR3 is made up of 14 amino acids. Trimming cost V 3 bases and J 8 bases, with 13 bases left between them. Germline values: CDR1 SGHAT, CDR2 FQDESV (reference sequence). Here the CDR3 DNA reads TGTGCCAGCAGCTTCGAAAACCCGGGAGAAAAACTGTTTTTT. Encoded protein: CASSFENPGEKLFF.

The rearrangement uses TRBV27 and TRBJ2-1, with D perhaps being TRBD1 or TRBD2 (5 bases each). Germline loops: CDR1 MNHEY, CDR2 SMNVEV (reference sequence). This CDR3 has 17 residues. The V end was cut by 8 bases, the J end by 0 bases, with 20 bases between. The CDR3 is CASAPGAGPSSYNEQFF. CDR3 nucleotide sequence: TGTGCCAGCGCCCCCGGGGCAGGGCCCAGCTCCTACAATGAGCAGTTCTTC.

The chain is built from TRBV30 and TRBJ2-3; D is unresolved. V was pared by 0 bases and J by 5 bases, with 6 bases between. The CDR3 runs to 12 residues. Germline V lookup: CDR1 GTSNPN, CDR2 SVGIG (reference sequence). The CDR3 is CAWSVRGDTQYF. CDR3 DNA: TGTGCCTGGAGTGTACGAGGAGATACGCAGTATTTT.